Given below is one T cell receptor beta chain in context. The data were obtained in a study of blood T cell repertoires in COVID-19. Overall study: PBMCs, B-cell-depleted T cells, or T cells provided the cDNA or gDNA that made up the material.

Clinical history reported by participants formed the basis on which cohorts were assigned. Cohort 3 donors counted as recovered after two negative PCRs, clearance, or resolved symptoms. TCRdb's table, derived via immunoSEQ multiplex PCR, lists solely in-frame clones and lacks some. The sample includes hundreds of thousands of clones, more than 80% of them seen just once. This clonotype was sampled from a man between 18 and 29 years old who had recovered from COVID-19. Sequencing was carried out using PBMCs or T cells enriched from blood (not recorded which).

DNA of the CDR3: TGTGCCAGTAAATGGACAGGCTCCTACGAGCAGTACTTC. Its translation: CASKWTGSYEQYF. The chain employs TRBV3-1 (or the pseudogene TRBV3-2) and TRBJ2-7, with 7 bases fitting TRBD1. V dropped 9 bases and J dropped 0; count of bases not matched to a gene: 5. The CDR3 runs 13 residues. Germline CDR1 reads LGHDT; CDR2 reads YNNKEL (reference sequence).